This T cell receptor beta chain was profiled in a study of blood T cell repertoires in COVID-19. Here immunoSEQ multiplex PCR was the method, and the copy in TCRdb shows in-frame clones only, minus some. Of about 270,000 clones listed, approximately 92% are singletons. The TCR was taken from a woman aged 18-30 years who had recovered from COVID-19. The sample taken for sequencing was PBMCs or T cells enriched from blood (not recorded which).

In DNA form, the CDR3 reads TGTGCCAGCAGTTTAGAGGGCACCTACGAGCAGTACTTC. This sequence encodes CASSLEGTYEQYF. The rearrangement joins TRBV28 to TRBJ2-7, with D possibly TRBD2 on 5 matching bases. The V gene's germline CDR1 is MDHEN and CDR2 SYDVKM. Trimming pared 2 bases from V and 2 bases from J, leaving 7 bases between. There are 13 residues in the CDR3.